The clone carrying this T cell receptor beta chain was seen only once. Germline CDR1 reads SGDLS; CDR2 reads YYNGEE. Trimming pared 0 bases from V and 5 bases from J, leaving 9 bases between. This CDR3 is built from 14 residues. Time point given: newly diagnosed GD, antithyroid drugs for less than 3 months. PBMCs provided the RNA from which the TCR library was made. As a group, patients came from one endocrinology department in Xi'an, China. Through Arm-PCR of CDR3 regions and iRepertoire HTBI primers, TCR beta libraries were built. Using its own MiXCR run on the multiplex PCR reads, TCRdb lists one record per CDR3 protein. The table lists approximately 230,000 distinct CDR3 sequences, about 18% of them singletons. This sample is drawn from a study of regulatory T cells in long-lasting Graves disease.

The sequenced sample was peripheral blood mononuclear cells (PBMCs), obtained at new diagnosis, from a patient treated with antithyroid drugs. This clonotype was obtained from a female donor with Graves disease. J is TRBJ2-1 and V is TRBV9; D may be TRBD1 (5 bases). The CDR3 loop reads CASSVGTGDNEQFF. The CDR3, as DNA: TGTGCCAGCAGCGTAGGAACAGGCGACAATGAGCAGTTCTTC.